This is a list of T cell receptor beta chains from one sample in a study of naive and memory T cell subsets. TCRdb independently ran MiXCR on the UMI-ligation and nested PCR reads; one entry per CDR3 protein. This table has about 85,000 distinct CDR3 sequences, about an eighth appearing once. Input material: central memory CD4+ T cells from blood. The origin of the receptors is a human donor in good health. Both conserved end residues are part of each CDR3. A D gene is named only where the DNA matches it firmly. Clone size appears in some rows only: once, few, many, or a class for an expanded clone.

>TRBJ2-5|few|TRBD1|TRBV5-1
TGCGCCAGCAGGGACAGGGCCCTTCAAGAGACCCAGTACTTC
CASRDRALQETQYF
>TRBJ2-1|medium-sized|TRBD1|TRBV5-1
TGCGCCAGCAGCTTGGGGGACAGTCATTTCTTC
CASSLGDSHFF
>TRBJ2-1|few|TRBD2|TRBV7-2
TGTGCCAGCAGCTTAGAGCGGGGGGAGGGGGTCAATGAGCAGTTCTTC
CASSLERGEGVNEQFF
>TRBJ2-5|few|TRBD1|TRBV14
TGTGCCAGCAGCCGCTGGACAGGGGGCAGTCAAGAGACCCAGTACTTC
CASSRWTGGSQETQYF
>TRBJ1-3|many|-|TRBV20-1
TGCAGTGCTCTGGGTCTAACAGCCGACACCATATATTTT
CSALGLTADTIYF
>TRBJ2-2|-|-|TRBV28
TGTGCCAGCAGTTTCGGTCAGCTAGCCCTCAACACCGGGGAGCTGTTTTTT
CASSFGQLALNTGELFF
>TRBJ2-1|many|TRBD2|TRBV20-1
TGCAGTGCTGGGGCTAGACTAGCGGGGTCGGATGAGCAGTTCTTC
CSAGARLAGSDEQFF
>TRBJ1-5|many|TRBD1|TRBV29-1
TGCAGCGCTAGGACAGGGGGCAATCAGCCCCAGCATTTT
CSARTGGNQPQHF
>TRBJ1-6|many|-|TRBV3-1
TGTGCCAGCAGCCGGGACAACTCACCCCTCCACTTT
CASSRDNSPLHF
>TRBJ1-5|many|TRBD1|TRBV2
TGTGCCAGCAGGGGGACAGCCCCGAATCAGCCCCAGCATTTT
CASRGTAPNQPQHF
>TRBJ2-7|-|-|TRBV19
TGTGCCAGTAGTCCCCTGTTGGGGGTCTACGAGCAGTACTTC
CASSPLLGVYEQYF
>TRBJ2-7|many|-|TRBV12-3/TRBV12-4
TGTGCCAGCAGTTTGTTCAGGGGAGCCTACGAGCAGTACTTC
CASSLFRGAYEQYF
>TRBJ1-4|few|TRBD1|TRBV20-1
TGCAGTGCTAGAGAGACAGGGTTTGTTGAAAAACTGTTTTTT
CSARETGFVEKLFF
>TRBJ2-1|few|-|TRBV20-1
TGCAGTGTCCCGGCTAGCTCCTACAATGAGCAGTTCTTC
CSVPASSYNEQFF
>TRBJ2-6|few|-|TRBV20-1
TGCAGTGCTAGGGACTACAAAGGAGGCGGGGCCAACGTCCTGACTTTC
CSARDYKGGGANVLTF
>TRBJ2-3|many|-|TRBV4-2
TGTGCCAGCAGCCCGGGGAGTAGCGGCCCCACAGATACGCAGTATTTT
CASSPGSSGPTDTQYF
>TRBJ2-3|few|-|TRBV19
TGTGCCAGTAGTGATCGCTGGGAGGATACGCAGTATTTT
CASSDRWEDTQYF